The rows below give T cell receptor beta chains drawn from one sample of a study of blood T cell repertoires in COVID-19. Clones were sequenced by immunoSEQ multiplex PCR, and TCRdb holds only the in-frame ones, with some missing. In the table there are tens of thousands of clones, 88% of which are singletons. Sequences were obtained from peripheral blood. These receptors originate from a human donor in a cohort sampled during active COVID-19. The CDR3 runs from the conserved cysteine through the conserved F or W. The D gene is left open where the match is weak. The listing skips clone size in some rows; elsewhere it reads once, few, many or a size class.

D gene	V gene	clone size	J gene	CDR3 DNA	CDR3 protein
-	TRBV7-2	-	TRBJ2-3	TGTGCCAGCAAATTTAGGGGAAGCACAGATACGCAGTATTTT	CASKFRGSTDTQYF
TRBD1	TRBV7-3	-	TRBJ1-5	TGTGCCAGCAGCACCCCAATAAGATGGGGACAGCAAAATAGCAATCAGCCCCAGCATTTT	CASSTPIRWGQQNSNQPQHF
TRBD2	TRBV7-9	-	TRBJ2-1	TGTGCCAGCAGCTTTAGCGGGGTGACGAATGAGCAGTTCTTC	CASSFSGVTNEQFF
-	TRBV7-2	-	TRBJ1-6	TGTGCCAGCAGCTTAGGTGGGGCGATTAATTCACCCCTCCACTTT	CASSLGGAINSPLHF
TRBD2	TRBV30	-	TRBJ2-7	TGTGCCTGGACTAGGGGACTAGGAACCTACGAGCAGTACTTC	CAWTRGLGTYEQYF
TRBD1	TRBV29-1	-	TRBJ1-2	TGCAGCGACAAACCGGCAGGGGGCGCGGGTGGCTACACCTTC	CSDKPAGGAGGYTF
-	TRBV5-5	-	TRBJ2-7	TGTGCCAGCAGCCGCGGGGAGATTTACGAGCAGTACTTC	CASSRGEIYEQYF
TRBD1	TRBV7-2	-	TRBJ2-4	TGTGCCAGCAGCCCGAGTAGACAGGGGCGTGACATTCAGTACTTC	CASSPSRQGRDIQYF
TRBD1	TRBV10-3	-	TRBJ2-7	TGTGCCATCAGTGAGTCGACTCGGACAGGGGGCCCTAGGGGGGAGCAGTACTTC	CAISESTRTGGPRGEQYF
-	TRBV7-9	few	TRBJ1-1	TGTGCCAGCAGCCCACTTAAAGCGGGTTGGGAGACGAACACTGAAGCTTTCTTT	CASSPLKAGWETNTEAFF
-	TRBV7-2	-	TRBJ1-2	TGTGCCAGCAGCTTATCAGGACTCTATGGCTACACCTTC	CASSLSGLYGYTF
-	TRBV2	-	TRBJ1-2	TGTGCCAGCAGTGAAGAGCAGGGAGGGGGCTACACCTTC	CASSEEQGGGYTF
TRBD1	TRBV9	-	TRBJ1-1	TGTGCCAGCAGCGAGAGGGACAGTTACCCTACTGAAGCTTTCTTT	CASSERDSYPTEAFF
-	TRBV7-2	-	TRBJ2-7	TGTGCCAGCAGCCTAGTAGGTGCTAGCGACTACGAGCAGTACTTC	CASSLVGASDYEQYF
-	TRBV5-1	-	TRBJ2-1	TGCGCCAGCAGGGAGACTAGCTCCTACAATGAGCAGTTCTTC	CASRETSSYNEQFF
-	TRBV30	once	TRBJ2-1	TGTGCCTGGAGTATGAGCGCCTCCTACAATGAGCAGTTCTTC	CAWSMSASYNEQFF
TRBD2	TRBV30	-	TRBJ2-3	TGTGCCTGGAGTGTACGTAAGACTAGCGGGAGAGGGACAGATACGCAGTATTTT	CAWSVRKTSGRGTDTQYF
-	TRBV28	once	TRBJ1-1	TGTGCCAGCAGGCCTGGTGATTCGCAGGGCCGAAACACTGAAGCTTTCTTT	CASRPGDSQGRNTEAFF
TRBD1	TRBV19	-	TRBJ2-5	TGTGCCAGTAGTATTGGGTCGACAGGGCAAGAGACCCAGTACTTC	CASSIGSTGQETQYF
TRBD1	TRBV19	-	TRBJ1-4	TGTGCCAGTAGTATCTTTGGACAGGGCTCCGAAAAACTGTTTTTT	CASSIFGQGSEKLFF
-	TRBV28	-	TRBJ1-2	TGTGCCAGCAGTGCTTGGGGCCCCTACTATGGCTACACCTTC	CASSAWGPYYGYTF
TRBD2	TRBV2	-	TRBJ2-3	TGTGCCAGCAGTGATGAAGCGGGACTAGCGGGAGGGGCGCAGTATTTT	CASSDEAGLAGGAQYF
-	TRBV9	-	TRBJ2-2	TGTGCCAGCAGCTTACTGGGCAGGGTGAACACCGGGGAGCTGTTTTTT	CASSLLGRVNTGELFF
-	TRBV2	-	TRBJ1-5	TGTGCCAGCAACAGGGATAGCAATCAGCCCCAGCATTTT	CASNRDSNQPQHF
-	TRBV6-1	-	TRBJ2-2	TGTGCCAGCAGTGAATGGGCAGGCACCGGGGAGCTGTTTTTT	CASSEWAGTGELFF
-	TRBV29-1	-	TRBJ2-1	TGCAGCGTTCCCCCTCGGACAAGGGGTGAGCAGTTCTTC	CSVPPRTRGEQFF
-	TRBV19	-	TRBJ1-6	TGTGCCAGTAGCGTGGGGACAAACAAGGGTTCACCCCTCCACTTT	CASSVGTNKGSPLHF
-	TRBV5-4	few	TRBJ2-7	TGTGCCAGCAGCTCCTTCCCCCCTACTAGGAACGAGCAGTACTTC	CASSSFPPTRNEQYF
TRBD2	TRBV27	-	TRBJ2-3	TGTGCCAGCAGTCCCTCTAGCGGGAGGGCTCTCACAGATACGCAGTATTTT	CASSPSSGRALTDTQYF
TRBD2	TRBV3-1/TRBV3-2	-	TRBJ2-1	TGTGCCAGCAGCCTTATAGCGGGCCAACGGCAGTTCTTC	CASSLIAGQRQFF
TRBD2	TRBV7-8	-	TRBJ2-7	TGTGCCAGCAGCTTAGGTCGGGGGGGAGCCTACGAGCAGTACTTC	CASSLGRGGAYEQYF
-	TRBV7-8	-	TRBJ1-4	TGTGCCAGCAGCTTAAAGGCGGGGACAACTAATGAAAAACTGTTTTTT	CASSLKAGTTNEKLFF
TRBD1	TRBV27	-	TRBJ1-1	TGTGCCAGCAGTCGACAGGGGGACACTGAAGCTTTCTTT	CASSRQGDTEAFF